This T cell receptor beta chain stems from a study of T cell responses to AZD1222 COVID-19 vaccine. This clone was recorded once. Its antigen remains unidentified. Whole-study findings and limits: Clonal diversity was possibly underestimated; the donors were predominantly white British and more often female.

TCRdb keeps only in-frame clones here, not all; method: immunoSEQ multiplex PCR. The repertoire holds roughly 96,000 clones, with 89% as singletons. V was pared by 5 bases and J by 5 bases, with 9 bases between. The CDR3 consists of 11 residues. Germline V gene lookup returns CDR1 DFQATT and CDR2 SNEGSKA (reference sequence). The TCR sequence derives from an adult in good health. This sequence joins TRBV20-1 and TRBJ1-2; no definite D call. The material sequenced was peripheral blood, taken on day 0 of AZD1222 vaccination. In DNA form, the CDR3 reads TGCAGTGCTTCCCACAGTTATGGCTACACCTTC. It yields the protein CSASHSYGYTF.